This T cell receptor (beta chain) was sequenced during a study of patients and donors after allogeneic stem cell transplantation. One entry per CDR3 protein results from TCRdb running MiXCR on the RT-PCR reads. The repertoire has about a million distinct CDR3 sequences, 15% to 20% of them found once; the top ten carry 5.5% to 6.5%. This clonotype was counted a few times. A single base separates this from a much larger clone, so it may be a read error. Trimming pared 2 bases from V and 7 bases from J, leaving 3 bases between. The CDR3 contains 12 residues. The germline V gene has CDR1 SEHNR and CDR2 FQNEAQ (reference sequence).

V and J are TRBV7-9 and TRBJ1-6; no clear D. The sequenced sample consisted of blood, either unsorted or a sorted T cell fraction (not recorded which). This receptor was taken from a human donor who was either an allogeneic HSCT recipient or a stem cell or donor lymphocyte infusion donor (not recorded which). It is not recorded whose cells these are; they may come from a transplant donor. The CDR3 DNA is TGTGCCAGCAGCTTAAAGAATTCACCCCTCCACTTT. Its translation: CASSLKNSPLHF.